This note documents a single TCR beta chain sequence. Antigen specificity is unknown. The CDR3 runs to 18 residues. Germline loops: CDR1 MNHEY, CDR2 SVGAGI. The V and J ends lost 0 bases and 4 bases, in that order; junction bases with no gene match: 12. This record comes from a study of human T cells and chemical hapten exposure. Time point specified: pre-sensitization, week 0. Noted treatment: therapeutic diphenylcyclopropenone sensitization with weekly scalp DPC. Study-level points and caveats: There was no change with DPC sensitization in TCRs above 1 in 1000 frequency. Significantly greater numbers of large CDR3 similarity clusters came from expanded TCRs than from controls.

TCRdb redid the calling of the RACE reads with MiXCR, one entry per CDR3 protein. The profile shows 250,000 or so distinct CDR3 sequences, roughly 7.4% of them singletons. Here the sequenced sample was whole blood, taken in connection with sensitization to the hapten diphenylcyclopropenone (DPC). The rearrangement links TRBV6-5 to TRBJ2-1, with 7 bases aligning to TRBD2. The receptor's source is a man aged 18 to 30 with alopecia areata. Some clones in this sample may be carry-over from other donors' samples. This CDR3 is CASSYSAPASSGYNEQFF. The CDR3 DNA follows: TGTGCCAGCAGTTACTCGGCCCCTGCCTCTAGCGGTTACAATGAGCAGTTCTTC.